This TCR beta chain was profiled in a study of blood T cell repertoires in COVID-19. Looking at the study overall: Donors in the United States, Italy and Spain gave samples during acute or convalescent COVID-19. T cells, B-cell-depleted T cells, or PBMCs provided the cDNA or gDNA that served as material.

The CDR3 covers 15 residues. The V and J ends lost 8 bases and 6 bases, in that order; junction bases with no gene match: 10. The germline gives CDR1 SNHLY, CDR2 FYNNEI. In the study's own analysis: Estimates of nucleated cell counts were drawn from the amplification of reference gene primers. The repertoire was sequenced with immunoSEQ multiplex PCR; TCRdb's copy has only in-frame clones and lacks some. D and trimming were read from the DNA, whereas the V and J calls and clone size are those reported in that table. In the table there are around 300,000 clones, 75% to 90% of which are singletons. The gene calls are TRBV2 and TRBJ2-2; 9 bases fit TRBD1. The TCR sequence derives from a woman aged 35 to 49 with acute or convalescent COVID-19. Material for sequencing was peripheral blood. The CDR3 region has the DNA TGTGCCAGCTACGAGACAGGGGGTTCGGCCGGGGAGCTGTTTTTT. The encoded protein is CASYETGGSAGELFF.